Following are 9 T cell receptor beta chains from one sample sequenced in a study of Ad26.COV2.S vaccination and SARS-CoV-2 variants. The treatment: over 15 received Ad26.COV2.S at low or high dose, single or two shots; 5 received placebo; per-sample allocation not given. Sampling took place 63 days after the first vaccine or placebo injection. Only in-frame clones appear in the TCRdb table, and some are missing; sequencing was by immunoSEQ multiplex PCR. The sample holds about 350,000 clones; 70% to 90% are singletons and the top ten take about 3.3%. The sample in question was peripheral blood, obtained in a trial of Ad26.COV2.S vaccine versus placebo. Source of these receptors: a person between 18 and 59 years old who received the Ad26.COV2.S COVID-19 vaccine or a placebo.

CDR3 sequence: CASSQKTSGLAGQETQYF. CDR3 nucleotides: TGTGCCAGCAGTCAGAAAACTTCGGGACTAGCGGGCCAAGAGACCCAGTACTTC. The J gene is TRBJ2-5, the V gene TRBV6-2 or TRBV6-3, with 12 bases fitting TRBD2. Trimming removed 5 bases from V and 1 base from J; junction bases left unmatched: 11. The CDR3 has 18 residues. Per the germline V gene, CDR1 is MNHEY and CDR2 is SVGEGT.

V and J are TRBV5-6 and TRBJ2-2; 9 bases align to TRBD1. V shed 1 base, J shed 1 base, and the junction held 5 bases outside the gene matches. This CDR3 comprises 17 residues. The V gene's germline CDR1 is SGHDT and CDR2 YYEEEE. The CDR3 loop is CASSLTGGPWNTGELFF. CDR3 nucleotide sequence: TGTGCCAGCAGCTTGACAGGGGGCCCGTGGAACACCGGGGAGCTGTTTTTT.

V is TRBV11-2 and J is TRBJ2-1; 9 bases are a match to TRBD2. The J segment lost 8 bases and the V segment lost 2 bases, leaving 10 bases of the junction unmatched. The germline V gene has CDR1 SGHAT and CDR2 FQNNGV. There are 16 residues in the CDR3. CDR3 sequence (DNA): TGTGCCAGCAGCTTATCAGTGCGGGGGGGCCGCTATGAGCAGTTCTTC. This gives the protein CASSLSVRGGRYEQFF.

The chain carries TRBV27 and TRBJ1-2, with D uncertain. This CDR3 spans 13 amino acids. Trimming stripped 6 bases from V and 5 bases from J, with 13 bases between. CDR1 and CDR2 (germline): MNHEY, SMNVEV (reference sequence). CDR3 region: CASRPHVGYGYTF. The DNA of the CDR3 is TGTGCCAGCAGGCCACACGTTGGGTATGGCTACACCTTC.

The rearrangement links TRBV6-2 or TRBV6-3 to TRBJ1-5; 10 nucleotides align to TRBD1. The CDR3 contains 18 residues. V was clipped by 6 bases and J by 2 bases; unmatched bases: 13. CDR1 and CDR2 (germline): MNHEY, SVGEGT. This chain's CDR3 is CASSLYRDRGLGNQPQHF. As DNA, the CDR3 is TGTGCCAGCAGCCTTTACCGGGACAGGGGTTTGGGCAATCAGCCCCAGCATTTT.

The chain combines TRBV6-2 or TRBV6-3 with TRBJ1-6, with D unclear. V lost 2 bases, J lost 9 bases, and 11 bases lay in between. CDR1 MNHEY and CDR2 SVGEGT come from the germline V gene. CDR3 length: 14 amino acids. CDR3 in amino acids: CASSYPVQSSPLHF. The DNA for the CDR3 is TGTGCCAGCAGTTACCCGGTCCAAAGTTCACCCCTCCACTTT.

This chain connects TRBV11-2 to TRBJ2-3; D perhaps matches TRBD2 (5 bases). Trimming cost V 0 bases and J 3 bases, with 19 bases left between them. The CDR3 loop spans 18 amino acids. CDR1 is SGHAT, CDR2 FQNNGV, per germline. The CDR3 reads CASSLDRLPGQRTDTQYF. In DNA form, the CDR3 reads TGTGCCAGCAGCTTAGATCGGCTTCCCGGGCAGCGGACAGATACGCAGTATTTT.

The chain combines TRBV30 with TRBJ2-7; D is possibly TRBD1 (6 bases). V was shortened by 3 bases and J by 4 bases, with 7 bases between the two germline ends. CDR3 size: 11 residues. Germline V lookup: CDR1 GTSNPN, CDR2 SVGIG (reference sequence). CDR3 residues: CAWRGQYEQYF. CDR3 sequence (DNA): TGTGCCTGGAGAGGACAGTACGAGCAGTACTTC.

The chain is built from TRBV9 and TRBJ2-7; D is ambiguous. This CDR3 comprises 14 residues. Trimming removed 0 bases at V and 3 bases at J, with 10 bases between. Germline lookup yields CDR1 SGDLS and CDR2 YYNGEE. CDR3 protein: CASSVDQVGYEQYF. The CDR3 nucleotides read TGTGCCAGCAGCGTAGACCAGGTGGGCTACGAGCAGTACTTC.